These 8 T cell receptor beta chains came from one sample sequenced in a study of CD8+ T cells in alopecia areata. Extracted RNA was reverse transcribed into cDNA, the sequencing template. Sequencing was performed with immunoSEQ multiplex PCR; in TCRdb, only in-frame clones are kept and a portion is missing. The sample yields under 250,000 clones, more than 60% seen once. As to treatment: oral pan-JAK inhibitor, 5-10 mg twice daily. The source was CD4+ T cells sorted from blood, collected around week 42, from a patient treated with tofacitinib. The receptors were gathered from a human donor with alopecia areata.

The sample holds a few counts of this clone. The rearrangement joins TRBV7-2 to TRBJ1-1; no definite D call. The CDR3 runs 12 residues. The germline V and J ends were trimmed by 2 bases and 3 bases, with 4 bases remaining between them. Germline values: CDR1 SGHTA, CDR2 FQGNSA. CDR3 loop: CASSLLYTEAFF. CDR3 coding DNA: TGTGCCAGCAGCTTATTGTACACTGAAGCTTTCTTT.

This clone was seen ten or more times. J is TRBJ2-7 and V is TRBV2; D is possibly TRBD2 (6 bases). The CDR3 runs to 18 residues. The V and J ends lost 6 bases and 4 bases respectively, with 28 bases between them. In germline, CDR1 is SNHLY, CDR2 FYNNEI. The CDR3 DNA sequence: TGTGCCAGCAGGACTCTCTACCGCGGGACCACAAAATATTACGAGCAGTACTTC. It yields the protein CASRTLYRGTTKYYEQYF.

The chain uses TRBV2 and TRBJ2-1; 9 nucleotides line up with TRBD2. The CDR3 loop spans 15 amino acids. CDR1 and CDR2 (germline): SNHLY, FYNNEI. With 4 bases clipped from V and 6 bases from J, the junction kept 7 bases outside the gene matches. CDR3 coding DNA: TGTGCCAGCAGTGCGGAGCGGGGGGCTTTCAATGAGCAGTTCTTC. This encodes CASSAERGAFNEQFF. Supplemented by reference TRBV2 and TRBJ2-1, the full variable domain reads EPEVTQTPSHQVTQMGQEVILRCVPISNHLYFYWYRQILGQKVEFLVSFYNNEISEKSEIFDDQFSVERPDGSNFTLKIRSTKLEDSAMYFCASSAERGAFNEQFFGPGTRLTVL.

V is TRBV5-6 and J is TRBJ2-2; D might be TRBD1 (5 bases). This CDR3 contains 16 residues. V lost 1 base to trimming and J lost 4 bases, with 14 bases between them. The germline gives CDR1 SGHDT, CDR2 YYEEEE. CDR3 residues: CASSLPSGHITGELFF. The CDR3 DNA follows: TGTGCCAGCAGCTTGCCGAGTGGACACATCACCGGGGAGCTGTTTTTT.

This chain connects TRBV5-1 to TRBJ1-1; D gene ambiguous. V dropped 0 bases and J dropped 0 bases, with 6 bases sitting between them. CDR3 length: 14 amino acids. The germline V gene has CDR1 SGHRS and CDR2 YFSETQ. CDR3 DNA: TGCGCCAGCAGCTTGGACGGAATGAACACTGAAGCTTTCTTT. Amino acid sequence: CASSLDGMNTEAFF.

A word on this clone: At one of its ends the junction is not consistent with the germline gene, which may arise from a read error. The CDR3 sequence is CASSEVFVGPHF. For the CDR3, the DNA is TGTGCCAGCAGTGAAGTTTTCGTGGGACCCCATTTT. V gene TRBV6-1 combines with J gene TRBJ2-3; D possibly matches TRBD1 or TRBD2 (5 bases each). Germline assignment: CDR1 MNHNS and CDR2 SASEGT. CDR3 length equals 12 residues.

This clone was counted only a few times. This chain links TRBV20-1 with TRBJ2-1; 8 bases align to TRBD2. The CDR3 consists of 11 residues. CDR1 DFQATT and CDR2 SNEGSKA come from the germline V gene (reference sequence). DNA for the CDR3: TGCACCCCGGGGGGGCTGAAAGAGCAGTTCTTC. It encodes CTPGGLKEQFF.

The chain joins TRBV5-6 to TRBJ2-7, with 7 bases matching TRBD1. V trimming: 4 bases; J trimming: 2 bases; junction bases outside the gene matches: 6. Germline loops: CDR1 SGHDT, CDR2 YYEEEE. The CDR3 is 14 residues long. This chain's CDR3 is CASSLTGIPYEQYF. As DNA, the CDR3 is TGTGCCAGCAGCCTGACAGGGATCCCCTACGAGCAGTACTTC. The full variable domain, rest sourced from reference TRBV5-6 and TRBJ2-7, is DAGVTQSPTHLIKTRGQQVTLRCSPKSGHDTVSWYQQALGQGPQFIFQYYEEEERQRGNFPDRFSGHQFPNYSSELNVNALLLGDSALYLCASSLTGIPYEQYFGPGTRLTVT.